This T cell receptor (beta chain) was sequenced in a study of blood T cell repertoires in COVID-19. Measured with immunoSEQ multiplex PCR; TCRdb has only the in-frame clones, and not every one. The sample yields about 220,000 clones, just under 85% seen once. Germline-derived CDR1 and CDR2 are MDHEN and SYDVKM. V dropped 6 bases and J dropped 3; count of bases not matched to a gene: 6. The CDR3 covers 15 residues. This TCR derives from a middle-aged woman with acute COVID-19. The sample taken for sequencing was PBMCs or T cells enriched from blood (not recorded which). The chain recombines TRBV28 with TRBJ2-7; 12 bases are shared with TRBD1. In nucleotides, the CDR3 is TGTGCCAGCAGATCCGGGACAGGGGGCGGCTACGAGCAGTACTTC. This gives the protein CASRSGTGGGYEQYF. The full variable domain, its missing parts supplied by reference TRBV28 and TRBJ2-7, is DVKVTQSSRYLVKRTGEKVFLECVQDMDHENMFWYRQDPGLGLRLIYFSYDVKMKEKGDIPEGYSVSREKKERFSLILESASTNQTSMYLCASRSGTGGGYEQYFGPGTRLTVT.